A single sample is the source of the 27 T cell receptor beta chains below, sequenced in a study of T cells in Graves' hyperthyroidism and ophthalmopathy. Researchers amplified the TCR beta CDR3 regions from RNA transcripts. A first-round RT-PCR of the TCR CDR3 used the HTBI primer set. MiXCR, run by TCRdb on the multiplex PCR reads, gives a single entry per CDR3 protein. In the table there are some 570,000 distinct CDR3 sequences, 15% to 20% of which are singletons. The sequenced sample was blood. All receptors come from a woman aged 18-29 years with Graves' ophthalmopathy.

Only one count was recorded for this clonotype. The chain combines TRBV7-3 with TRBJ2-3; 15 positions agree with TRBD2. Per the germline V gene, CDR1 is SGHTA and CDR2 is FQGTGA. V dropped 5 bases and J dropped 0; count of bases not matched to a gene: 9. The CDR3 contains 19 residues. The CDR3 DNA reads as TGTGCCAGCAGCCCGGGACTAGCGGGGGGCCCGCCTAGCACAGATACGCAGTATTTT. Amino acids: CASSPGLAGGPPSTDTQYF. Drawing the rest from reference TRBV7-3 and TRBJ2-3, the complete variable domain is GAGVSQTPSNKVTEKGKYVELRCDPISGHTALYWYRQSLGQGPEFLIYFQGTGAADDSGLPNDRFFAVRPEGSVSTLKIQRTERGDSAVYLCASSPGLAGGPPSTDTQYFGPGTRLTVL.

This clonotype has a count of ten or more. The chain has TRBV5-1 and TRBJ1-1, with unresolved D. V shed 3 bases and J shed 7 bases, with 10 bases lying between them. The CDR3 is 12 residues long. Looked up from germline, CDR1 is SGHRS and CDR2 is YFSETQ. The CDR3 loop reads CASSWAGGEAFF. CDR3 bases: TGCGCCAGCAGCTGGGCGGGCGGTGAAGCTTTCTTT.

V gene TRBV20-1 combines with J gene TRBJ2-7, with TRBD2 identical over 7 bases. Germline values: CDR1 DFQATT, CDR2 SNEGSKA (reference sequence). The CDR3 length is 16 residues. Trimming took 5 bases from V and 5 from J; bases not matched to a gene: 18. As DNA, the CDR3 is TGCAGTGCTGAGAGCTTCAATTCTAGCGGACATCACGAGCAGTACTTC. Translating it yields CSAESFNSSGHHEQYF.

V and J are TRBV11-2 and TRBJ2-5; a possible D gene is TRBD2 (7 bases). Between the trimmed V and J ends, which lost 1 base and 1 base, there was a span of 16 bases. The CDR3 sequence is 17 residues long. In germline, CDR1 is SGHAT, CDR2 FQNNGV. In nucleotides, the CDR3 is TGTGCCAGCAGCTTAGCTGGGGGGGCTAGCGGCCAAGAGACCCAGTACTTC. It encodes CASSLAGGASGQETQYF.

This clonotype was counted between two and nine times. The J gene is TRBJ2-5, the V gene TRBV7-3; possible D gene TRBD2, 7 bases. CDR3 length: 15 residues. V was shortened by 5 bases and J by 2 bases, with 15 bases between the two germline ends. CDR1 SGHTA and CDR2 FQGTGA come from the germline V gene. This CDR3 is CASSAAGARQETQYF. The CDR3 bases are TGTGCCAGCAGCGCCGCGGGGGCCCGACAAGAGACCCAGTACTTC. Full variable domain (rest looked up from reference TRBV7-3 and TRBJ2-5): GAGVSQTPSNKVTEKGKYVELRCDPISGHTALYWYRQSLGQGPEFLIYFQGTGAADDSGLPNDRFFAVRPEGSVSTLKIQRTERGDSAVYLCASSAAGARQETQYFGPGTRLLVL.

This clonotype was counted a few times. The gene calls are TRBV7-9 and TRBJ2-2; D perhaps matches TRBD2 (6 bases). The CDR3 consists of 16 residues. With 2 bases removed from V and 1 base from J, the gap between germline ends came to 11 bases. CDR1 is SEHNR and CDR2 is FQNEAQ in the germline V gene (reference sequence). In DNA, the CDR3 is TGTGCCAGCAGCTTATCCCGCGGGGAGAACACCGGGGAGCTGTTTTTT. Its translation is CASSLSRGENTGELFF. The whole variable domain, remainder taken from reference TRBV7-9 and TRBJ2-2, is DTGVSQNPRHKITKRGQNVTFRCDPISEHNRLYWYRQTLGQGPEFLTYFQNEAQLEKSRLLSDRFSAERPKGSFSTLEIQRTEQGDSAMYLCASSLSRGENTGELFFGEGSRLTVL.

This clonotype was seen a single time. The CDR3: CAGLISGVNATSTDTQYF. CDR3 coding DNA: TGTGCCGGACTCATCAGCGGAGTCAATGCAACTAGCACAGATACGCAGTATTTT. The chain combines TRBV19 with TRBJ2-3; D may be TRBD2 (5 bases). V was clipped by 11 bases and J by 0 bases, with 27 bases between them. The V gene's germline CDR1 is LNHDA and CDR2 SQIVND (reference sequence). This CDR3 has 18 amino acids.

V gene TRBV7-2 combines with J gene TRBJ2-2; possibly TRBD1 for D (6 bases). The V and J ends lost 1 base and 8 bases respectively, with 14 bases between them. The germline V gene has CDR1 SGHTA and CDR2 FQGNSA. The CDR3 has 15 amino acids. Written as DNA, the CDR3 is TGTGCCAGCAGCTTAGTCGGCAGGGGAGTAGGGGAGCTGTTTTTT. This sequence encodes CASSLVGRGVGELFF.

The table lists this clonotype with many counts. The rearrangement uses TRBV6-1 and TRBJ1-2; D is ambiguous. Per the germline V gene, CDR1 is MNHNS and CDR2 is SASEGT. Trimming shortened V by 8 bases and J by 1 base, and 14 bases separated the two germline ends. CDR3 length: 14 residues. The CDR3, as DNA: TGTGCCAGCGGCCCCTTCGAGTTTAACTATGGCTACACCTTC. Protein: CASGPFEFNYGYTF.

The J gene is TRBJ1-2, the V gene TRBV5-1; D is perhaps TRBD1 (6 bases). Germline V gene sequence: CDR1 SGHRS, CDR2 YFSETQ. The CDR3 runs to 17 residues. Trimming shortened V by 1 base and J by 3 bases, and 19 bases separated the two germline ends. The CDR3 nucleotides are TGCGCCAGCAGCTTGAGGGATGAGCCAGGGGACTACTATGGCTACACCTTC. Protein product: CASSLRDEPGDYYGYTF.

There are many counts of this clonotype. V usage is TRBV7-8 and J usage is TRBJ2-3; TRBD2 is a possible D gene (5 bases). V lost 7 bases and J 0 bases, leaving 17 bases between the germline ends. Per the germline V gene, CDR1 is SGHVS and CDR2 is FQNEAQ. The CDR3 has 16 amino acids. CDR3 nucleotide sequence: TGTGCCAGCACCACGGCCCCACTAGGGAGCACAGATACGCAGTATTTT. Translating it yields CASTTAPLGSTDTQYF.

This clonotype showed up just a few times. The J gene is TRBJ1-1, the V gene TRBV4-1; unclear D gene. V lost 2 bases, J lost 8 bases, and 9 bases lay in between. The germline gives CDR1 MGHRA, CDR2 YSYEKL. The CDR3 spans 12 residues. In nucleotides, the CDR3 is TGCGCCAGCAGCCAACCGTCCCTGGAAGCTTTCTTT. It yields the protein CASSQPSLEAFF.

The chain couples TRBV5-6 to TRBJ2-7, with 13 positions matching TRBD2. With 6 bases clipped from V and 3 bases from J, the junction kept 6 bases outside the gene matches. Per the germline V gene, CDR1 is SGHDT and CDR2 is YYEEEE. The CDR3 covers 15 residues. DNA of the CDR3: TGTGCCAGCACCGCAGGGACTAGCGGGGACTACGAGCAGTACTTC. Encoded protein: CASTAGTSGDYEQYF.

This clonotype was observed a few times. This chain uses TRBV6-4 with TRBJ2-1, with TRBD2 matching 10 bases. Germline V CDR1 and CDR2: MRHNA, SNTAGT. V was clipped by 8 bases and J by 6 bases; unmatched bases: 22. The CDR3 sequence is 19 residues long. The CDR3 loop reads CASGYSGTSDAIGGNEQFF. In DNA form, the CDR3 reads TGTGCCAGCGGTTACTCCGGGACTAGCGACGCCATAGGGGGCAATGAGCAGTTCTTC.

This clonotype came up many times. This sequence joins TRBV29-1 and TRBJ2-2; 9 bases map to TRBD1. The CDR3 length is 13 residues. Per germline, CDR1 SQVTM and CDR2 ANQGSEA. CDR3 sequence (DNA): TGCAGTTGGACAGGGGAGAACACCGGGGAGCTGTTTTTT. This translates into CSWTGENTGELFF.

This clonotype showed up just a few times. The chain recombines TRBV6-1 with TRBJ2-5; D may be TRBD2 (7 bases). This CDR3 has 15 residues. From germline, CDR1 is MNHNS and CDR2 SASEGT. Between the trimmed V and J ends, which lost 6 bases and 1 base, there was a span of 15 bases. CDR3 residues: CASSRTGGSQETQYF. In DNA form, the CDR3 reads TGTGCCAGCAGCCGCACGGGGGGCTCCCAAGAGACCCAGTACTTC.

This clonotype was recorded at least ten times. J is TRBJ2-5 and V is TRBV11-1; unclear D gene. Trimming took off 4 bases at V and 7 bases at J, with 13 bases between the two ends. This CDR3 spans 13 amino acids. The V gene's germline CDR1 is SGHAT and CDR2 FQDESV (reference sequence). Here the CDR3 DNA reads TGTGCCAGCAGCTACCAAACTCTCGGGACCCAGTACTTC. Translation gives CASSYQTLGTQYF. Full variable domain (rest looked up from reference TRBV11-1 and TRBJ2-5): EAEVAQSPRYKITEKSQAVAFWCDPISGHATLYWYRQILGQGPELLVQFQDESVVDDSQLPKDRFSAERLKGVDSTLKIQPAELGDSAMYLCASSYQTLGTQYFGPGTRLLVL.

This clonotype was picked up a small number of times. The V call is TRBV4-1, the J call TRBJ2-2, with D perhaps given as TRBD1 or TRBD2 (5 bases each). V shed 3 bases and J shed 0 bases, with 8 bases lying between them. Germline CDR1 reads MGHRA; CDR2 reads YSYEKL. CDR3 length equals 15 residues. This CDR3 reads CASSQGPPNTGELFF. CDR3 DNA sequence: TGCGCCAGCAGCCAGGGACCCCCGAACACCGGGGAGCTGTTTTTT.

Many counts were recorded for this clonotype. The chain is built from TRBV27 and TRBJ2-1; D is unclear. The CDR3 extends over 12 amino acids. Germline CDR1 reads MNHEY; CDR2 reads SMNVEV (reference sequence). Trimming left V 1 base short and J 8 bases short, with 6 bases between. For the CDR3, the DNA is TGTGCCAGCAGTTTATTAGGCCATGAGCAGTTCTTC. It encodes CASSLLGHEQFF.

The genes are TRBV27 and TRBJ1-2, with D maybe TRBD1 (5 bases). This CDR3 has 14 amino acids. Germline-derived CDR1 and CDR2 are MNHEY and SMNVEV (reference sequence). V was clipped by 3 bases and J by 4 bases, with 12 bases between them. CDR3 in DNA: TGTGCCAGCAGTTTGCGAGGGGATGGCTATGGCTACACCTTC. Protein: CASSLRGDGYGYTF.

This clonotype was counted a few times. The chain recombines TRBV6-5 with TRBJ1-1; 7 bases fit TRBD1. The V gene end was trimmed by 0 bases and the J gene end by 2 bases; junction bases not matched to a gene: 3. CDR1 is MNHEY, CDR2 SVGAGI, per germline. This CDR3 spans 15 amino acids. This CDR3 reads CASSYSPGGNTEAFF. The CDR3 DNA sequence: TGTGCCAGCAGTTACTCGCCAGGGGGTAACACTGAAGCTTTCTTT.

The sample holds many counts of this clonotype. J is TRBJ2-5 and V is TRBV28; TRBD1 might be the D (6 bases). V lost 5 bases and J 3 bases, leaving 13 bases between the germline ends. The CDR3 covers 14 residues. In germline, CDR1 is MDHEN, CDR2 SYDVKM. CDR3 bases: TGTGCCAGCAGTAGACCGGGACAAAAAGAGACCCAGTACTTC. This translates into CASSRPGQKETQYF.

This clonotype has at least ten counts. The chain carries TRBV7-9 and TRBJ1-2; D ambiguous. Between the trimmed V and J ends, which lost 1 base and 4 bases, there was a span of 7 bases. The CDR3 loop spans 13 amino acids. The germline gives CDR1 SEHNR, CDR2 FQNEAQ (reference sequence). CDR3 residues: CASSLVVSYGYTF. The CDR3 DNA follows: TGTGCCAGCAGCTTAGTCGTTAGCTATGGCTACACCTTC.

This clonotype has at least ten counts. V gene TRBV11-1 combines with J gene TRBJ2-4; 10 bases agree with TRBD2. V was pared by 5 bases and J by 5 bases, with 6 bases of the junction left unmatched. CDR1 SGHAT and CDR2 FQDESV come from the germline V gene (reference sequence). The CDR3 loop spans 15 amino acids. CDR3 loop: CASSPFGTSENIQYF. CDR3 coding DNA: TGTGCCAGCAGCCCGTTCGGGACTAGCGAAAACATTCAGTACTTC.

For this clonotype: A clone one base away is much larger, so this may be a read error. The V call is TRBV20-1, the J call TRBJ2-3; 10 bases are shared with TRBD2. This CDR3 region has 14 residues. Germline CDR1 is DFQATT and CDR2 is SNEGSKA (reference sequence). With V trimmed by 1 base and J by 10 bases, 8 bases remained unmatched. CDR3 in DNA: TGCAGTGCTAGAGCGGGGCTAGCGGGAGCCGCGCAGTATTTT. Protein sequence: CSARAGLAGAAQYF.

This clonotype showed up many times. The genes are TRBV2 and TRBJ1-1; TRBD1 matches 10 bases. Germline V gene data show CDR1 as SNHLY and CDR2 as FYNNEI. V lost 6 bases to trimming and J lost 3 bases; unmatched junction nucleotides: 10. This CDR3 is built from 16 residues. CDR3 coding DNA: TGTGCCAGCAGAAACGACAGGGGGCGTGGGGACACTGAAGCTTTCTTT. The encoded protein is CASRNDRGRGDTEAFF. Full variable domain (rest looked up from reference TRBV2 and TRBJ1-1): EPEVTQTPSHQVTQMGQEVILRCVPISNHLYFYWYRQILGQKVEFLVSFYNNEISEKSEIFDDQFSVERPDGSNFTLKIRSTKLEDSAMYFCASRNDRGRGDTEAFFGQGTRLTVV.

Worth noting for this clonotype: This clone may be a read error of a much larger clone one base away. It is likely a read error, because the conserved phenylalanine at the end of the CDR3 is missing. This chain uses TRBV5-1 with TRBJ1-1; D ambiguous. The length of the CDR3 is 14 residues. Trimming cost V 0 bases and J 3 bases, with 9 bases left between them. From germline, CDR1 is SGHRS and CDR2 YFSETQ. CDR3 residues: CASSLGHSDTEAFL. DNA of the CDR3: TGCGCCAGCAGCTTGGGACACTCAGACACTGAAGCTTTCCTT.